The 7 T cell receptor beta chains given below trace back to one sample, sequenced in a study of identifying expanded T cells in peripheral blood. TCRdb keeps only in-frame clones here, not all; method: immunoSEQ multiplex PCR. The table shows 75,000 to 90,000 clones, with approximately 90% occurring only once. The sample taken for sequencing was blood. The receptor source for this set is a person aged 18-70 years in good health.

The V and J genes are TRBV4-3 and TRBJ2-1; 7 nucleotides agree with TRBD2. Germline V gene sequence: CDR1 LGHNA, CDR2 YSLEER. The length of the CDR3 is 16 residues. With V trimmed by 0 bases and J by 5 bases, 7 bases remained unmatched. CDR3 bases: TGCGCCAGCAGCCAAGATCGTTGGCGGGGGAACAATGAGCAGTTCTTC. Translation gives CASSQDRWRGNNEQFF.

V gene TRBV13 combines with J gene TRBJ2-3; 10 bases align to TRBD2. This CDR3 contains 15 residues. Germline CDR1 PRHDT, CDR2 FYEKMQ (reference sequence). V lost 4 bases, J lost 1 base, and 2 bases stayed unmatched. The CDR3 region has the DNA TGTGCCAGCAGCTACGGGACTAGCGGCACAGATACGCAGTATTTT. Protein sequence: CASSYGTSGTDTQYF.

The chain carries TRBV7-2 and TRBJ2-3; 7 bases agree with TRBD2. This CDR3 region has 15 residues. CDR1 and CDR2 (germline): SGHTA, FQGNSA. V gave up 1 base and J gave up 0 bases; unmatched junction bases: 1. This chain's CDR3 is CASSLVSGSTDTQYF. Written as DNA, the CDR3 is TGTGCCAGCAGCTTAGTTAGCGGGAGCACAGATACGCAGTATTTT.

The rearrangement links TRBV4-3 to TRBJ2-7, with no clear D. Germline CDR1 is LGHNA and CDR2 is YSLEER. The CDR3 is 15 residues long. V lost 3 bases and J lost 3, with 15 bases in between. CDR3 coding DNA: TGCGCCAGCAGCCATGGGATCGGACGGTACTACGAGCAGTACTTC. It is translated as CASSHGIGRYYEQYF.

The genes are TRBV10-2 and TRBJ2-5, with 11 bases fitting TRBD2. The CDR3 extends over 13 amino acids. CDR1 WSHSY and CDR2 SAAADI come from the germline V gene. The V gene end was trimmed by 5 bases and the J gene end by 10 bases; junction bases not matched to a gene: 6. CDR3 region: CASSLLAGGGQYF. The CDR3 DNA follows: TGCGCCAGCAGTTTGCTAGCGGGGGGTGGCCAGTACTTC.

The chain joins TRBV2 to TRBJ2-7; no reliable D call. There are 14 residues in the CDR3. The V end lost 7 bases, the J end lost 3 bases, and 16 bases lay between the germline ends. CDR1 and CDR2 (germline): SNHLY, FYNNEI. This CDR3 reads CASTSSPEIYEQYF. CDR3 in DNA: TGTGCCAGCACTTCCTCTCCTGAGATCTACGAGCAGTACTTC.

The DNA for the CDR3 is TGTGCCAGCAGCCCATCGGTGAATACGCAGTATTTT. Protein product: CASSPSVNTQYF. The rearrangement links TRBV11-2 to TRBJ2-3; no reliable D call. Germline loops: CDR1 SGHAT, CDR2 FQNNGV. V was cut by 5 bases and J by 7 bases, with 10 bases left in between. This CDR3 region has 12 residues.